The 28 T cell receptor beta chains in this list originate from one sample, sequenced in a study of cytomegalovirus exposure and HLA in healthy donors. Vbeta (60) and Jbeta (13) primers were used in the PCR. Clones were read by immunoSEQ multiplex PCR, and TCRdb kept only the in-frame ones, dropping some. Seen here are 150,000 to 200,000 clones, about 79% observed once, and the top ten hold under 2%. The material sequenced was PBMCs. These receptors came from a man aged 18 to 30 in good health and CMV-seronegative.

The chain links TRBV9 to TRBJ2-5; 8 bases fit TRBD1. The J call may not be correct, given that the DNA end is closer to TRBJ2-7. Germline CDR1 SGDLS, CDR2 YYNGEE. This CDR3 is built from 15 residues. This CDR3 is CASSDRQGIGSEQYF. The CDR3 region has the DNA TGTGCCAGCAGCGATAGACAGGGGATCGGTAGCGAGCAGTACTTC.

V is TRBV28 and J is TRBJ2-7, with 8 bases aligning to TRBD2. CDR3 length equals 14 residues. Germline V gene lookup returns CDR1 MDHEN and CDR2 SYDVKM. V lost 2 bases, J lost 2 bases, and 2 bases stayed unmatched. CDR3 in DNA: TGTGCCAGCAGTTTAAGCGGGAGTACCTACGAGCAGTACTTC. Amino acid sequence: CASSLSGSTYEQYF.

The V gene is TRBV4-1, the J gene TRBJ2-7; 14 nucleotides agree with TRBD2. Germline loops: CDR1 MGHRA, CDR2 YSYEKL. V shed 0 bases and J 7 bases; nucleotides not matched to a gene: 8. This CDR3 is built from 17 residues. The CDR3 sequence is CASSQEGGLAGAKEQYF. The CDR3 nucleotides are TGCGCCAGCAGCCAAGAAGGGGGACTAGCGGGGGCCAAAGAGCAGTACTTC.

This clone has more than one count but fewer than ten. V usage is TRBV6-6 and J usage is TRBJ2-3; TRBD2 might be the D (5 bases). CDR3 length: 14 residues. Germline V gene data show CDR1 as MNHNY and CDR2 as SVGAGI (reference sequence). Trimming took off 2 bases at V and 0 bases at J, with 6 bases between the two ends. The CDR3 region is CASSYRESTDTQYF. CDR3 nucleotide sequence: TGTGCCAGCAGTTACAGGGAGAGCACAGATACGCAGTATTTT.

The chain recombines TRBV10-3 with TRBJ2-1; D unclear. Germline-derived CDR1 and CDR2 are ENHRY and SYGVKD. The CDR3 is 13 amino acids. The V end was cut by 3 bases, the J end by 3 bases, with 6 bases between. Here the CDR3 DNA reads TGTGCCATCAGTGACCCCCTCTACAATGAGCAGTTCTTC. Residues: CAISDPLYNEQFF.

This clone was seen a single time. The rearrangement uses TRBV5-1 and TRBJ1-2, with D hard to call. CDR3 length: 14 amino acids. Germline assignment: CDR1 SGHRS and CDR2 YFSETQ. The ends were cut back, 7 bases at V and 4 bases at J, with 17 bases in the middle. CDR3 residues: CASGWVEGSYGYTF. The CDR3, as DNA: TGCGCCAGCGGGTGGGTGGAGGGCTCCTATGGCTACACCTTC. Filled out from reference TRBV5-1 and TRBJ1-2, the complete variable domain reads KAGVTQTPRYLIKTRGQQVTLSCSPISGHRSVSWYQQTPGQGLQFLFEYFSETQRNKGNFPGRFSGRQFSNSRSEMNVSTLELGDSALYLCASGWVEGSYGYTFGSGTRLTVV.

This clone was recorded a few times. This rearrangement joins TRBV21-1 to TRBJ2-4; the table calls TRBD1, which could not be checked here. TRBV21-1 is annotated as a pseudogene. The length of the CDR3 is 15 residues. Here the CDR3 DNA reads TGTGCCAGCAGCAAGGGCGACAGCACCAAAAACATTCAGTACTTC. Translating it yields CASSKGDSTKNIQYF.

As DNA, the CDR3 is TGTGCCAGCAGTGACGGGGGGTCCTACAATGAGCAGTTCTTC. Protein sequence: CASSDGGSYNEQFF. This chain joins TRBV6-1 and TRBJ2-1, with TRBD2 matching 7 bases. Germline-derived CDR1 and CDR2 are MNHNS and SASEGT. The CDR3 is made up of 14 amino acids. With V trimmed by 3 bases and J by 1 base, 0 bases remained unmatched.

The V call is TRBV9, the J call TRBJ1-2, with 8 bases fitting TRBD1. The CDR3 has 15 amino acids. Germline V lookup: CDR1 SGDLS, CDR2 YYNGEE. The J segment lost 4 bases and the V segment lost 4 bases, leaving 9 bases of the junction unmatched. The CDR3 reads CASSPRGDRTYGYTF. CDR3 nucleotides: TGTGCCAGCAGCCCTAGGGGGGACAGGACCTATGGCTACACCTTC. Full variable domain (rest looked up from reference TRBV9 and TRBJ1-2): DSGVTQTPKHLITATGQRVTLRCSPRSGDLSVYWYQQSLDQGLQFLIQYYNGEERAKGNILERFSAQQFPDLHSELNLSSLELGDSALYFCASSPRGDRTYGYTFGSGTRLTVV.

This chain connects TRBV25-1 to TRBJ1-2, with a possible D match to TRBD1 (5 bases). Germline V gives CDR1 MGHDK, CDR2 SYGVNS. Trimming took off 2 bases at V and 3 bases at J, with 7 bases between the two ends. The CDR3 consists of 13 residues. The CDR3 DNA sequence: TGTGCCAGCAGTGAACAGGGATACTATGGCTACACCTTC. Encoded protein: CASSEQGYYGYTF.

The chain carries TRBV7-3 and TRBJ1-1; weak D call: TRBD1 (5 bases). This CDR3 is 13 amino acids long. V dropped 8 bases and J dropped 0 bases, with 10 bases sitting between them. Germline loops: CDR1 SGHTA, CDR2 FQGTGA. The CDR3 protein is CASGSTVNTEAFF. The DNA for the CDR3 is TGTGCCAGCGGTTCGACAGTGAACACTGAAGCTTTCTTT.

V usage is TRBV28 and J usage is TRBJ2-2; TRBD1 matches 7 bases. J gave up 5 bases and V 5 bases, and 11 bases lay outside the gene matches. The CDR3 contains 16 residues. Looked up from germline, CDR1 is MDHEN and CDR2 is SYDVKM. DNA of the CDR3: TGTGCCAGCAGTCGGAACACAGGGGCCGGAACCGGGGAGCTGTTTTTT. Protein: CASSRNTGAGTGELFF.

The chain combines TRBV6-5 with TRBJ1-1; D not resolved. The V end lost 7 bases, the J end lost 0 bases, and 9 bases lay between the germline ends. The CDR3 spans 13 residues. In germline, CDR1 is MNHEY, CDR2 SVGAGI. The CDR3 sequence is CASTYLLNTEAFF. DNA for the CDR3: TGTGCCAGCACCTATCTATTGAACACTGAAGCTTTCTTT.

The chain employs TRBV5-1 and TRBJ2-2; maybe TRBD1 (5 bases). The germline gives CDR1 SGHRS, CDR2 YFSETQ. The CDR3 totals 14 residues. The V gene lost 4 bases and the J gene lost 7 bases, with 14 bases spanning the gap. CDR3 protein: CASSLRQNGGELFF. CDR3 bases: TGCGCCAGCAGCCTAAGACAGAATGGCGGGGAGCTGTTTTTT.

In the case of this clone: The same CDR3 is also encoded by other DNA sequences in this sample. The CDR3 loop reads CASSGQGNTEAFF. The CDR3 DNA reads as TGTGCCAGCAGTGGACAGGGTAACACTGAAGCTTTCTTT. The genes are TRBV2 and TRBJ1-1; 7 positions agree with TRBD1. Germline CDR1 SNHLY, CDR2 FYNNEI. The CDR3 loop spans 13 amino acids. The trim removed 4 bases at V and 2 bases at J, leaving 1 base unmatched. Looking up the rest from reference TRBV2 and TRBJ1-1 gives the full variable domain: EPEVTQTPSHQVTQMGQEVILRCVPISNHLYFYWYRQILGQKVEFLVSFYNNEISEKSEIFDDQFSVERPDGSNFTLKIRSTKLEDSAMYFCASSGQGNTEAFFGQGTRLTVV.

This sequence joins TRBV18 and TRBJ1-5; 10 positions agree with TRBD1. The V gene end was trimmed by 3 bases and the J gene end by 5 bases; junction bases not matched to a gene: 13. The CDR3 spans 18 residues. CDR1 and CDR2 (germline): KGHSH, LQKENI. Here the CDR3 reads CASSPTRDRGVVDQPQHF. Here the CDR3 DNA reads TGTGCCAGCTCACCTACCCGGGACAGGGGAGTAGTTGATCAGCCCCAGCATTTT.

The chain links TRBV7-2 to TRBJ2-7; TRBD2 might be the D (6 bases). The V end lost 1 base, the J end lost 3 bases, and 13 bases lay between the germline ends. Germline loops: CDR1 SGHTA, CDR2 FQGNSA. The CDR3 spans 15 residues. In DNA, the CDR3 is TGTGCCAGCAGCTTAGATGGGGGGATATACTACGAGCAGTACTTC. Its protein is CASSLDGGIYYEQYF.

This chain links TRBV30 with TRBJ1-3; no firm D call. Germline V CDR1 and CDR2: GTSNPN, SVGIG (reference sequence). The V end lost 3 bases, the J end lost 0 bases, and 18 bases lay between the germline ends. The CDR3 is 17 amino acids. The CDR3 DNA follows: TGTGCCTGGAGCCTAAGTTCCGGTTCCCCCTCTGGAAACACCATATATTTT. Protein product: CAWSLSSGSPSGNTIYF.

The chain recombines TRBV7-8 with TRBJ2-2, with D perhaps TRBD2 (6 bases). Deletions cut 6 bases from V and 1 base from J, with 9 bases between. The CDR3 runs to 14 residues. Germline CDR1 reads SGHVS; CDR2 reads FQNEAQ. The CDR3 DNA reads as TGTGCCAGCAGGGGAGGTGTGAACACCGGGGAGCTGTTTTTT. It yields the protein CASRGGVNTGELFF.

This rearrangement joins TRBV6-1 to TRBJ2-6; 8 nucleotides align to TRBD1. The V gene's germline CDR1 is MNHNS and CDR2 SASEGT. With V trimmed by 3 bases and J by 3 bases, 1 base remained unmatched. The CDR3 consists of 15 residues. The CDR3 is CASSEGQVGANVLTF. In DNA, the CDR3 is TGTGCCAGCAGTGAGGGACAGGTTGGGGCCAACGTCCTGACTTTC.

The V call is TRBV7-2, the J call TRBJ2-3; D is possibly TRBD2 (6 bases). Trimming removed 3 bases from V and 5 bases from J, with 9 bases in between. Looked up from germline, CDR1 is SGHTA and CDR2 is FQGNSA. This CDR3 is built from 13 residues. The CDR3 DNA is TGTGCCAGCAGCTTCTCGACTAGAGATACGCAGTATTTT. It specifies CASSFSTRDTQYF.

The rearrangement links TRBV29-1 to TRBJ2-3; D unresolved. The germline V and J ends were trimmed by 4 bases and 4 bases, with 15 bases remaining between them. CDR1 and CDR2 (germline): SQVTM, ANQGSEA. CDR3 length: 14 amino acids. This CDR3 reads CSVAPSAVPDTQYF. The CDR3 nucleotides read TGCAGCGTTGCCCCCTCGGCGGTCCCAGATACGCAGTATTTT.

V usage is TRBV27 and J usage is TRBJ1-2; a weak D match, TRBD1 (5 bases). Trimming took 7 bases from V and 4 from J, leaving 13 bases between them. The germline V gene encodes CDR1 MNHEY and CDR2 SMNVEV (reference sequence). CDR3 length: 13 amino acids. The CDR3 here is CASKQVESYGYTF. The CDR3 DNA follows: TGTGCCAGCAAACAGGTGGAGAGCTATGGCTACACCTTC.

The chain uses TRBV6-1 and TRBJ2-1; 7 bases fit TRBD2. This CDR3 comprises 14 residues. CDR1 is MNHNS and CDR2 is SASEGT in the germline V gene. V shed 0 bases and J 5 bases; nucleotides not matched to a gene: 1. In DNA form, the CDR3 reads TGTGCCAGCAGTGAAGCGGGACTACACAATGAGCAGTTCTTC. Its protein is CASSEAGLHNEQFF.

V usage is TRBV4-2 and J usage is TRBJ2-5, with 10 bases matching TRBD2. V shed 2 bases, J shed 0 bases, and the junction held 3 bases outside the gene matches. The CDR3 is 16 residues long. The V gene's germline CDR1 is LGHNA and CDR2 YNFKEQ. Here the CDR3 DNA reads TGTGCCAGCAGCCAAATAGCGGGGGGCAACCAAGAGACCCAGTACTTC. Its translation: CASSQIAGGNQETQYF.

This chain joins TRBV6-5 and TRBJ2-2; a weak D match, TRBD2 (6 bases). The CDR3 is 15 residues long. Germline CDR1 reads MNHEY; CDR2 reads SVGAGI. Trimming took 0 bases from V and 5 from J, leaving 10 bases between them. The CDR3 loop is CASSYSWRGTGELFF. DNA of the CDR3: TGTGCCAGCAGTTACTCGTGGAGGGGTACCGGGGAGCTGTTTTTT.

The chain couples TRBV7-2 to TRBJ2-7; possible D gene TRBD1, 5 bases. Trimming left V 1 base short and J 1 base short, with 11 bases between. In germline, CDR1 is SGHTA, CDR2 FQGNSA. This CDR3 is built from 15 residues. CDR3 DNA: TGTGCCAGCAGCTTAGTTTCTCGGACATCCTACGAGCAGTACTTC. The encoded protein is CASSLVSRTSYEQYF.

The CDR3 loop reads CASSPSWNGETQYF. The CDR3 nucleotides read TGTGCCAGCAGTCCCTCCTGGAACGGGGAGACCCAGTACTTC. The rearrangement joins TRBV28 to TRBJ2-5; D unclear. The CDR3 covers 14 residues. Germline values: CDR1 MDHEN, CDR2 SYDVKM. With 5 bases removed from V and 5 bases from J, the gap between germline ends came to 15 bases. The variable domain in full, with the rest retrieved from reference TRBV28 and TRBJ2-5, is DVKVTQSSRYLVKRTGEKVFLECVQDMDHENMFWYRQDPGLGLRLIYFSYDVKMKEKGDIPEGYSVSREKKERFSLILESASTNQTSMYLCASSPSWNGETQYFGPGTRLLVL.